This TCR beta chain was profiled in a study of shared clonotypes between healthy human individuals. Study-level background: Each donor's CD8 memory used one plate, CD8 naive two, each CD4 subset three.

Assay used: immunoSEQ multiplex PCR; TCRdb lists only in-frame clones, some missing. The sample has around 2,000,000 clones, about 95% seen once. Whole-study findings and limits: Estimated clonotype richness was generally higher in naive than memory subsets. It was observed that roughly 5.4% of naive CD4 clonotypes were shared across several donors. Clonotype sharing among donors was thought likely to change with sequencing depth.

This clone appeared once. No antigen is known for it. Cells designated naive CD8 were CD45RO-negative and were positively selected for CCR7, with terminally differentiated effector memory CD45RA+ cells excluded. The receptor's source is a man between 18 and 35 years old in good health. Sequences were obtained from naive CD8+ T cells sorted from blood.

CDR3 protein: CASSADWFRGQFF. The DNA for the CDR3 is TGTGCCAGCAGCGCAGACTGGTTTCGCGGGCAGTTCTTC. The rearrangement uses TRBV11-2 and TRBJ2-1; D remains unclear. V shed 5 bases and J shed 12 bases, with 17 bases lying between them. The CDR3 is 13 amino acids. Germline CDR1 and CDR2: SGHAT and FQNNGV.